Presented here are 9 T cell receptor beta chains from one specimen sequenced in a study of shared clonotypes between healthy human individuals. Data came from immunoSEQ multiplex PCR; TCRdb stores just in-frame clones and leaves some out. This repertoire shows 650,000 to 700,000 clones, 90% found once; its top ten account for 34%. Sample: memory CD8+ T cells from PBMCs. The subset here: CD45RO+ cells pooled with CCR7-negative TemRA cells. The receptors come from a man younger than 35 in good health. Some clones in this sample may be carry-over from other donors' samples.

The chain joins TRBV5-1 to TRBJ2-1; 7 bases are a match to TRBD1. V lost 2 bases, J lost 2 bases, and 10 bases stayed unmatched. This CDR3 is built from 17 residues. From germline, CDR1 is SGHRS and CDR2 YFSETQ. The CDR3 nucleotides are TGCGCCAGCAGCTTTGGTTACGACAGGGCGACCTACAATGAGCAGTTCTTC. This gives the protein CASSFGYDRATYNEQFF. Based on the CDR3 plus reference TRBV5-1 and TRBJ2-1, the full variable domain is KAGVTQTPRYLIKTRGQQVTLSCSPISGHRSVSWYQQTPGQGLQFLFEYFSETQRNKGNFPGRFSGRQFSNSRSEMNVSTLELGDSALYLCASSFGYDRATYNEQFFGPGTRLTVL.

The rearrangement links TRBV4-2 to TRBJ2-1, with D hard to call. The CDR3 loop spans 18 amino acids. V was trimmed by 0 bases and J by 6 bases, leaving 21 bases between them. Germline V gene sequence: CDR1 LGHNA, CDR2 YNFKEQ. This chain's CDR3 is CASSQESRLHVYINEQFF. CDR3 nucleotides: TGTGCCAGCAGCCAAGAAAGCCGACTCCACGTCTATATCAATGAGCAGTTCTTC.

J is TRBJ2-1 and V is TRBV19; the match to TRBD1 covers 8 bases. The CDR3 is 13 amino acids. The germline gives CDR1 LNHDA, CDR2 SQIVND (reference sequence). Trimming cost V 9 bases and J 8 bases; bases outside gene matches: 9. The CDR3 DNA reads TGTGCCAGCCCGACAGGGGAGGCGGATGAGCAGTTCTTC. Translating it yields CASPTGEADEQFF.

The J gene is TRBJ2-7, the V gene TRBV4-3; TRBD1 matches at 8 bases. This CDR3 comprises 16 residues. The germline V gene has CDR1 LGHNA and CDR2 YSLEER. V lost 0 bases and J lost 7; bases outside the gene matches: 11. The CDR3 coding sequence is TGCGCCAGCAGCCAAGATGTACAGGGGGAGGATAGGGAGCAGTACTTC. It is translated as CASSQDVQGEDREQYF.

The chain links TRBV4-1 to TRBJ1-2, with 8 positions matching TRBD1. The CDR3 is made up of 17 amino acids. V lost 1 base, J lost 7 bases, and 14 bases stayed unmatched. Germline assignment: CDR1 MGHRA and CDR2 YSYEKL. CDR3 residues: CASSQVQRTGPSGGYTF. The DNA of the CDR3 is TGCGCCAGCAGCCAAGTTCAAAGGACAGGGCCGTCGGGTGGCTACACCTTC.

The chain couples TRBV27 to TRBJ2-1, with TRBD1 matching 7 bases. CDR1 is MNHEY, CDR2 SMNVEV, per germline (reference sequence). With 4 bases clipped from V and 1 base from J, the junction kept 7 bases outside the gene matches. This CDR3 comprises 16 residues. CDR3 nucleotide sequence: TGTGCCAGCAGTTCAGCTACCAGGGGGTCCTACAATGAGCAGTTCTTC. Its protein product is CASSSATRGSYNEQFF.

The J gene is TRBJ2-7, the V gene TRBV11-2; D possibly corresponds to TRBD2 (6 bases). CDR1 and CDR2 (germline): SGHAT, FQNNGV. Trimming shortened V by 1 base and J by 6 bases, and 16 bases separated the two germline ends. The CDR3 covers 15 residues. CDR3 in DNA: TGTGCCAGCAGCTTAGGCCCCGTCGGAGGGTTCGAGCAGTACTTC. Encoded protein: CASSLGPVGGFEQYF.

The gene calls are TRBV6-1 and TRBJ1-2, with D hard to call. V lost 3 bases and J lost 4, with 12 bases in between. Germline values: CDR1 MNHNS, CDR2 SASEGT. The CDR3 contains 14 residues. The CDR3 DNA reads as TGTGCCAGCAGTGAGGCAGGAGTATTCTATGGCTACACCTTC. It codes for CASSEAGVFYGYTF.

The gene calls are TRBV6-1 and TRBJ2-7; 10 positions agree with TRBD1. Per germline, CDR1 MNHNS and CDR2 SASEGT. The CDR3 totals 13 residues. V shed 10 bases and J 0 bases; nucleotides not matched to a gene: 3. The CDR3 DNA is TGTGCCACCGGGACAGGGGTCTCCTACGAGCAGTACTTC. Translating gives CATGTGVSYEQYF.